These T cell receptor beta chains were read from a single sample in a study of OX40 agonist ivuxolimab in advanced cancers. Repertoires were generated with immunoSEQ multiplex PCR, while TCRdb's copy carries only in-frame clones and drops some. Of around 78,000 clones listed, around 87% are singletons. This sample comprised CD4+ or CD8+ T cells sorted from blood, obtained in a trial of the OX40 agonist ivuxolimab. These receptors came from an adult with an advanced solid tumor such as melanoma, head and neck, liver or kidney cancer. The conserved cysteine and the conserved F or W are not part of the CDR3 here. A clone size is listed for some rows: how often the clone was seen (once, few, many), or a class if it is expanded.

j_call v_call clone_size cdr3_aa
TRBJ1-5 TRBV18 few ASSPLGADSNQPQH
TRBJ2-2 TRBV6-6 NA ASARQDWAGELF
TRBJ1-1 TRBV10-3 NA AISEGTGSMNTEAF
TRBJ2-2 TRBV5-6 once ASSLFGRTGELF
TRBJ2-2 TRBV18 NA ASSPPGTGLFGELF
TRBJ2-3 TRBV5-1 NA ASSLPRGDTQY
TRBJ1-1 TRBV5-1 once ASSLRVFWEGTGSREKTEAF
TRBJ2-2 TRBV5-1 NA ASSLDSGASGSGELF
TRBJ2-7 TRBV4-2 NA ASSQDEGAGGSYEQY
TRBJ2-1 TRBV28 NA ASTPVFGESYNEQF
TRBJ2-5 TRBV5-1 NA ASSLGPGETQY
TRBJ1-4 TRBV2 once ASSGQTNEKLF
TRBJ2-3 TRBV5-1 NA ASSLLAGGTQY
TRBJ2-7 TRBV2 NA ASRRPGQGSLEQY
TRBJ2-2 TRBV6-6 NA ASSLGPSSAGELF
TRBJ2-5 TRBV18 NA ASSPGRAVPETQY
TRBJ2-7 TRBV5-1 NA ASSLDHSYEQY
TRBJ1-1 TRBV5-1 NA ASSLGANTEAF
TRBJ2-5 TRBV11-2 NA ASSFAGGQETQY
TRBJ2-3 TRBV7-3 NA ASSLDYTDTQY
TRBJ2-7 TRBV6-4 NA ASSPLGGRGGEQY
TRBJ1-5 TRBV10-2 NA ASSGDSNQPQH
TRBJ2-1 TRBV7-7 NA ASSAGLAGVGEQF
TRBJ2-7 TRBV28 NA ASTPAPGASGRANREQY
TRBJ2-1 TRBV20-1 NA SAPVSHEQF
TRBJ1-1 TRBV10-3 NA ATNNDRAGTEAF